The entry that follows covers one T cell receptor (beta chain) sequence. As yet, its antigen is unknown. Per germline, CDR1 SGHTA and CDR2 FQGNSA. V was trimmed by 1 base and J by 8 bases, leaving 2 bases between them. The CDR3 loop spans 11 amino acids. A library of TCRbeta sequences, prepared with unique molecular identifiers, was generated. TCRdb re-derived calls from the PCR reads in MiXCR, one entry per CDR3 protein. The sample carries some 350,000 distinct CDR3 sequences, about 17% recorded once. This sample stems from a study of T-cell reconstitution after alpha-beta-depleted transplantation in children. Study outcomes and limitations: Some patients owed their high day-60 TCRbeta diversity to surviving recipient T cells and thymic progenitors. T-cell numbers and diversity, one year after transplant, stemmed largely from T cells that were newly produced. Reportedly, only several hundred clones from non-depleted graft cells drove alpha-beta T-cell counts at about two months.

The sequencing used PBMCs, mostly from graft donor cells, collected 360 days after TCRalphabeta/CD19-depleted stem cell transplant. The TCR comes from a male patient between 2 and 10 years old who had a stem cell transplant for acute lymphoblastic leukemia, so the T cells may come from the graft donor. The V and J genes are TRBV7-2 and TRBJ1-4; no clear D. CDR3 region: CASSLDEKLFF. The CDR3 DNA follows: TGTGCCAGCAGCTTAGACGAAAAACTGTTTTTT.